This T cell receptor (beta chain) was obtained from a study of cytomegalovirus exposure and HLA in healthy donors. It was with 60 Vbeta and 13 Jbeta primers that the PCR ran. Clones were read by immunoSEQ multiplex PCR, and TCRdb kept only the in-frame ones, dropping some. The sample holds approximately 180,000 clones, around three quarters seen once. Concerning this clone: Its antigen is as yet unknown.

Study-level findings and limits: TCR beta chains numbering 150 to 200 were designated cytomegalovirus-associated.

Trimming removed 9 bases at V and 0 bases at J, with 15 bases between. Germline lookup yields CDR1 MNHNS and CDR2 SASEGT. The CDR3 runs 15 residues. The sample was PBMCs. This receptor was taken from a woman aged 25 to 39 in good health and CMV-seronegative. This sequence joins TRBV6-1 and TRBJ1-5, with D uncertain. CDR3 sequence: CASGLSAYSNQPQHF. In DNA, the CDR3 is TGTGCCAGTGGGCTCTCCGCATATAGCAATCAGCCCCAGCATTTT.